This is a list of T cell receptor beta chains from one sample in a study of glioma-infiltrating T cells after dendritic cell vaccination. Method: immunoSEQ multiplex PCR; TCRdb's copy keeps in-frame clones and lacks some. In the table there are tens of thousands of clones, roughly 87% of which are singletons. The sequences come from blood, collected before dendritic cell vaccination. The receptors originated from a human donor with glioblastoma. Both conserved end residues are part of each CDR3. A D gene is named only where the DNA matches it firmly. Clone size is shown for a subset of rows, as once, few, many or a class of expanded clone.

V gene	clone size	J gene	D gene	CDR3 protein	CDR3 DNA
TRBV6-6	NA	TRBJ2-7	NA	CASSYRESSYEQYF	TGTGCCAGCAGTTACAGGGAGAGCTCCTACGAGCAGTACTTC
TRBV5-4	NA	TRBJ2-7	TRBD1	CASSLAGTGGDYEQYF	TGTGCCAGCAGCTTGGCTGGGACAGGGGGAGACTACGAGCAGTACTTC
TRBV28	NA	TRBJ2-1	TRBD1	CASSTARRQGARNEQFF	TGTGCCAGCAGTACCGCAAGGAGACAGGGGGCGAGGAATGAGCAGTTCTTC
TRBV7-3	NA	TRBJ1-4	NA	CASSPLTTVEKLFF	TGTGCCAGCAGCCCACTGACGACAGTTGAAAAACTGTTTTTT
TRBV2	NA	TRBJ1-5	TRBD1	CASSLGQGASQPQHF	TGTGCCAGCAGCCTTGGACAGGGGGCATCTCAGCCCCAGCATTTT
TRBV25-1	NA	TRBJ2-1	TRBD1	CASGSTGGFHNEQFF	TGTGCCAGCGGGTCTACAGGGGGTTTCCACAATGAGCAGTTCTTC
TRBV7-3	few	TRBJ1-1	NA	CASSSSSGTEAFF	TGTGCCAGCAGCTCCTCGTCGGGCACTGAAGCTTTCTTT
TRBV11-2	NA	TRBJ1-2	TRBD1	CASSSINRRDRNYGYTF	TGTGCCAGCAGCTCAATAAATCGCCGGGACAGGAACTATGGCTACACCTTC
TRBV6-1	NA	TRBJ2-1	NA	CASNRDSPPEQFF	TGTGCCAGCAATCGGGACTCACCGCCCGAGCAGTTCTTC
TRBV30	NA	TRBJ1-1	NA	CAWRNTANTEAFF	TGTGCCTGGAGGAACACAGCGAACACTGAAGCTTTCTTT
TRBV2	few	TRBJ2-2	TRBD2	CASSLGLVKLFF	TGTGCCAGCAGTCTTGGACTAGTAAAGCTGTTTTTT
TRBV5-4	few	TRBJ2-7	TRBD1	CASSPGTGGIYEQYF	TGTGCCAGCAGCCCGGGGACAGGGGGGATCTACGAGCAGTACTTC
TRBV21-1	NA	TRBJ2-7	NA	CASSKAMGESYEQYF	TGTGCCAGCAGCAAGGCCATGGGCGAGTCCTACGAGCAGTACTTC
TRBV5-1	NA	TRBJ2-2	NA	CASSLGLRQKGTGELFF	TGCGCCAGCAGCTTGGGTCTGAGACAGAAGGGCACCGGGGAGCTGTTTTTT
TRBV7-2	NA	TRBJ2-5	TRBD2	CASSPWTSGGETQYF	TGTGCCAGCAGCCCCTGGACTAGCGGGGGAGAGACCCAGTACTTC
TRBV5-4	NA	TRBJ1-2	NA	CASSLDRPQTGGYTF	TGTGCCAGCAGCTTGGACCGGCCTCAAACGGGGGGCTACACCTTC